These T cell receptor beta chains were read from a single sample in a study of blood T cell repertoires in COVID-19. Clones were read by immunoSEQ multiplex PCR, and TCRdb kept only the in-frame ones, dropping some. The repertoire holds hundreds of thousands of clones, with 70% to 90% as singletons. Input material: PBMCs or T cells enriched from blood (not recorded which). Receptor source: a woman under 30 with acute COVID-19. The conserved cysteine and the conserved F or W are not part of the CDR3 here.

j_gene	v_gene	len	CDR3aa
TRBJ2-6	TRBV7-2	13	ASSPGQGGANVLT
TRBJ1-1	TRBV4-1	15	ASSQLKFGGEVGEAF
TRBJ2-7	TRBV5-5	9	ASSFTGEQY
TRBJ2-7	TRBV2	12	ASSVDSDTYEQY
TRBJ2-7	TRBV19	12	ASNGGGSENEQY
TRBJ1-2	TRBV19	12	ASSALGTGGGYT
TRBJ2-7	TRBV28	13	ASSFRVAGIYEQY
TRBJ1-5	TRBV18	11	ASSQGGGQPQH
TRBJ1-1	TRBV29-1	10	SVDVGNTEAF
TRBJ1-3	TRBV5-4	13	ASSSHGSGGNTIY
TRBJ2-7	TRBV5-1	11	ASSHPSAYEQY
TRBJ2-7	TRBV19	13	ASSGGQRPPYEQY
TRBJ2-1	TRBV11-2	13	ASSSISHSGLEQF